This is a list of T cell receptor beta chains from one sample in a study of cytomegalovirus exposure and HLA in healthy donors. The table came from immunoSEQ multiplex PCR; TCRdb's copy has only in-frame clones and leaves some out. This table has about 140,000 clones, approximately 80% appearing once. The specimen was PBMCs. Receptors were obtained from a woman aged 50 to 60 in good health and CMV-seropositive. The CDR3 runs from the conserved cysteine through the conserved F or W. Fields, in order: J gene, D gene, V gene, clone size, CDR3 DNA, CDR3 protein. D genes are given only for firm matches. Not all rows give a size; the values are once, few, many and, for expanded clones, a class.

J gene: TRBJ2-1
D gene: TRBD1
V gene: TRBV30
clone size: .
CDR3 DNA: TGTGCCTGGAGGGACAGGGGGCAATCCTACAATGAGCAGTTCTTC
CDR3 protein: CAWRDRGQSYNEQFF

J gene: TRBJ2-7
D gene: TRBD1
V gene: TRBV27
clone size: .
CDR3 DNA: TGTGCCAGCAGTCCCCAGGACAGGGCGAACGAGCAGTACTTC
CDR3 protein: CASSPQDRANEQYF

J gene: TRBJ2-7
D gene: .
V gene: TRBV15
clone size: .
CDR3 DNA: TGTGCCACCAGCCTAGGACAGACCTACGAGCAGTACTTC
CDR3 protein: CATSLGQTYEQYF

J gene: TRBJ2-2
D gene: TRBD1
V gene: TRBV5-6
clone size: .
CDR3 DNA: TGTGCCAGCAGCCCTAGACAGGGGCCCCAAACCGGGGAGCTGTTTTTT
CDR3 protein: CASSPRQGPQTGELFF

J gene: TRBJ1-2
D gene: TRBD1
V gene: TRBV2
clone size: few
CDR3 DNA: TGTGCCAGCAGCCCACGACAGGGCTGGGATGGCTACACCTTC
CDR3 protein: CASSPRQGWDGYTF

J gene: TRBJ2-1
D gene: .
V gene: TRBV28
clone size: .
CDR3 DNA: TGTGCCAGCAGTCCCACGAGCCCCTACAATGAGCAGTTCTTC
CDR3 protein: CASSPTSPYNEQFF

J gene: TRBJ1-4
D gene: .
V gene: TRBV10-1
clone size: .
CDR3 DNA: TGCGCCGGGGAACAGGCAACTAATGAAAAACTGTTTTTT
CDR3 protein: CAGEQATNEKLFF

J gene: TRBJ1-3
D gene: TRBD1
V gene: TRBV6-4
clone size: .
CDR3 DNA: TGTGCCAGCAGGGTCGACAGGGAGTTCAACACCATATATTTT
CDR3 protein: CASRVDREFNTIYF

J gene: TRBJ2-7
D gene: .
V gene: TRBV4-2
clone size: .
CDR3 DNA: TGTGCCAGCAGCCAAGACCACGAGCAGTACTTC
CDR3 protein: CASSQDHEQYF

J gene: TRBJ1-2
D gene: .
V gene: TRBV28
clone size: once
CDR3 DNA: TGTGCCAGCAGTTCCCCGGGGAGGGACGGTGATAACTATGGCTACACCTTC
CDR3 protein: CASSSPGRDGDNYGYTF

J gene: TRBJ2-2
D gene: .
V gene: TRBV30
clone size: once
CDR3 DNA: TGTGCCTGGAGTTTTCGGGTTGCCGGGGAGCTGTTTTTT
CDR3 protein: CAWSFRVAGELFF

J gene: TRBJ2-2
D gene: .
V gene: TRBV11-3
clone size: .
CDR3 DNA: TGTGCCAGCAGCTCTCTCATGGCAGGGGACACCGGGGAGCTGTTTTTT
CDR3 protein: CASSSLMAGDTGELFF

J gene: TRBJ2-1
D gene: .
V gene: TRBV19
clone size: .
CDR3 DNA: TGTGCCAGTAGTATAATCCCCAGAATCTACAATGAGCAGTTCTTC
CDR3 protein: CASSIIPRIYNEQFF

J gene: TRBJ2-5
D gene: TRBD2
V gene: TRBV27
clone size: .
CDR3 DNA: TGTGCCACCTCTTGGGCGGGGGGTAGCGAGACCCAGTACTTC
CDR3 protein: CATSWAGGSETQYF

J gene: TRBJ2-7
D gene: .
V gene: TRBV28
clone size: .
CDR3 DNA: TGTGCCAGCAGTTTATCAGGCTACGAGCAGTACTTC
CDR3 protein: CASSLSGYEQYF

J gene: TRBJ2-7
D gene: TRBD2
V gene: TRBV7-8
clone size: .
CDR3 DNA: TGTGCCAGCAGCTTAAAAGGGCTAGCGGGGGTCGAGCAGTACTTC
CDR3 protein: CASSLKGLAGVEQYF

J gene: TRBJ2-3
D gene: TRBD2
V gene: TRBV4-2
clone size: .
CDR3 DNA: TGTGCCAGCAGCCAAGCCTGGACTAGCGGGGGAGTTACGCAGTATTTT
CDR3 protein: CASSQAWTSGGVTQYF

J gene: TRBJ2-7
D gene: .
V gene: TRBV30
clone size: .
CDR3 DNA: TGTGCCTGGACCCAAGGGCGGGGTTTCTCCTACGAGCAGTACTTC
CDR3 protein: CAWTQGRGFSYEQYF

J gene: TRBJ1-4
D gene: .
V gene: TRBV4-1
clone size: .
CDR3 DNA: TGCGCCAGCAGCCAGGGCTACAGGGCGACTAATGAAAAACTGTTTTTT
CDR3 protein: CASSQGYRATNEKLFF

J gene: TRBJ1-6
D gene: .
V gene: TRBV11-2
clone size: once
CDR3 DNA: TGTGCCAGCAGCCTGACAGGCAATAATTCACCCCTCCACTTT
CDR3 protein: CASSLTGNNSPLHF

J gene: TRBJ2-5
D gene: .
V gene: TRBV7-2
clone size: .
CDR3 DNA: TGTGCCAGCAGCTTAGTCGACAGCCAAGAGACCCAGTACTTC
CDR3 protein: CASSLVDSQETQYF

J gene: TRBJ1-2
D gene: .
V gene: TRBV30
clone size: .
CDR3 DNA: TGTGCCGCCGACCACGTGATTCGGGCCCTAGGACAGATCGGCTATGGCTACACCTTC
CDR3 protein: CAADHVIRALGQIGYGYTF

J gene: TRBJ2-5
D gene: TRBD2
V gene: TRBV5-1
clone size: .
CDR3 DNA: TGCGCCAGCAGCGGTCTTCCCGTAGCGGGGGGGCTAGAAGCCCAGTACTTC
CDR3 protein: CASSGLPVAGGLEAQYF

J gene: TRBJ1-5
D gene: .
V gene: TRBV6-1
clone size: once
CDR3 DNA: TGTGCCAGCAGTGAAGCCGGAGGGCCCAATCAGCCCCAGCATTTT
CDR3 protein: CASSEAGGPNQPQHF

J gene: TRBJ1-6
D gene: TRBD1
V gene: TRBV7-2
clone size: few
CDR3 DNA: TGTGCCAGCAGCTTAGAGGACAGGGGGAATTCACCCCTCCACTTT
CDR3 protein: CASSLEDRGNSPLHF

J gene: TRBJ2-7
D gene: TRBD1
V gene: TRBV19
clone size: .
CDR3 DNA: TGTGCCAGTAGTGGGGGACAGCCGCACTACGAGCAGTACTTC
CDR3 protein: CASSGGQPHYEQYF

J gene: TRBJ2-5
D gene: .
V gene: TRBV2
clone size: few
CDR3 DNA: TGTGCCAGCACAGGGGATCAAGAGACCCAGTACTTC
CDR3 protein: CASTGDQETQYF

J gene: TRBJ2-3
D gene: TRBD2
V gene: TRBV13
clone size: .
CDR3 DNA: TGTGCCAGCAGCTTAAATAGCGGGGGGGCTTTCGGGACAGATACGCAGTATTTT
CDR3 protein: CASSLNSGGAFGTDTQYF

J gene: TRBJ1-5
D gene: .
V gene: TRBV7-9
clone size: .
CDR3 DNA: TGTGCCAGCAGCCCGAGCGGGGGCGGGAGTCAGCCCCAGCATTTT
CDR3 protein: CASSPSGGGSQPQHF

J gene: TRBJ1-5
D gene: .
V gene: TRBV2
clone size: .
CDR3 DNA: TGTGCCAGCAAGGCCCTCCGGGAGAATAGCAATCAGCCCCAGCATTTT
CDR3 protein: CASKALRENSNQPQHF

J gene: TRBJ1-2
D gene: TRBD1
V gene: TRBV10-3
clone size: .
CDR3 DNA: TGTGCCACCACCCGAGGGGGCCTCCCCTCAAGTGGTGACTATGGCTACACCTTC
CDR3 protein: CATTRGGLPSSGDYGYTF

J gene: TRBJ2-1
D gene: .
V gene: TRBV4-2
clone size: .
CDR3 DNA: TGTGCCAGCAGCCAAGAGGAACAGAAAAATGAGCAGTTCTTC
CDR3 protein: CASSQEEQKNEQFF

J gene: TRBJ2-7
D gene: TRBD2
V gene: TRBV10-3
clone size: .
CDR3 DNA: TGTGCCATCAGTGAGCCCGGGAGGCCGGGCGGGGGGAGCTCCTACGAGCAGTACTTC
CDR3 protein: CAISEPGRPGGGSSYEQYF

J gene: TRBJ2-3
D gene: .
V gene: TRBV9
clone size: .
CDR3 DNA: TGTGCCAGCAGCCCCGCGGGACAGACTAGCACAGATACGCAGTATTTT
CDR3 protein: CASSPAGQTSTDTQYF

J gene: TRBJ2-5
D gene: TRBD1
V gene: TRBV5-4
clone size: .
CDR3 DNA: TGTGCCAGCAGCCGCAGTCCAGGGGGTAGGGGTCAAGAGACCCAGTACTTC
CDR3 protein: CASSRSPGGRGQETQYF

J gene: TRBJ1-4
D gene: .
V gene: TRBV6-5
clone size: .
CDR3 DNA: TGTGCCAGCAGTTACTCGATCGGTTCGAGGGTTGAAAAACTGTTTTTT
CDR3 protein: CASSYSIGSRVEKLFF